By share of the sample, the clone carrying this T cell receptor gamma chain is medium-sized (0.01 to 0.1%). Its antigen remains unidentified. Sequencing used genomic DNA taken from PBMCs of patients and controls. This entry comes from a study of gamma delta lymphoproliferative disorders and STAT genes. Study-wide context: Gamma-chain libraries were built from at least 50 ng of genomic DNA with the LymphoTrack Dx TCRG Assay. Delta-chain libraries followed the EuroClonality-NGS standard operating procedure.

TCRdb reprocessed the multiplex PCR reads using CATT. There are over 2,000 gamma-chain clones in the sample; 12% occur only once, and around 18% lies in the top ten. General observations from the study: In whole-repertoire clustering, gamma separated patients from controls, unlike delta.

Sequenced material: blood. The source is a human donor in good health.

CDR3 in amino acids: CALWEAGYYKKLF. The CDR3 nucleotides read TGTGCCTTGTGGGAGGCCGGTTATTATAAGAAACTCTTT. This chain links TRGV9 with TRGJ1 or TRGJ2. The J gene, left out of TCRdb, was set here by checking the DNA against germline. The J segment lost 3 bases and the V segment lost 2 bases, leaving 4 bases of the junction unmatched. This CDR3 is 13 amino acids long. Germline V gene data show CDR1 as GITISATS and CDR2 as ISYDGTV (reference sequence).